This T cell receptor (beta chain) emerged from a study of shared clonotypes between healthy human individuals (TCRdb year 2020). Concerning the study at large: The cohort included a few men and a couple of women between 18 and 49 years of age. To increase sequencing depth and limit assay-specific biases, TCR repertoire library preparation and sequencing were carried out by different laboratories using diverse techniques. The study deeply sequenced blood TCR repertoires of roughly five healthy adults to estimate repertoire size and the extent of clonotype sharing between individuals. For each donor, CD4 naive and CD4 memory were each given three plates, CD8 naive was given two plates, and CD8 memory was given one plate. Each donor's leukapheresis produced roughly between roughly 0.94 and 9.5 billion PBMCs. What the work shows at the level of the full study, not this receptor alone: Incomplete sequencing was indicated by rarefaction of sorted-subset datasets, despite the large sequencing depth. Based on pairwise subsampling, the degree of clonotype sharing among donors was expected to be affected by sequencing depth. Sampling was restricted to blood, and TCR repertoires in tissues likely differ from the TCR repertoires found in blood. When four donors were compared, the shared fraction of clonotypes was around 5% for naive CD4, about 4% for naive CD8, 2.3% for memory CD4, and 0.35% to 0.4% for memory CD8. Naive subsets generally had larger estimated clonotype richness than memory subsets. Because the study included a small number of donors, the genetic and exposure-history diversity represented was limited. Compared with non-shared clonotypes, the clonotypes found in all four sorted-subset donors had higher generation probabilities.

In the case of this clone: Its antigen remains unidentified. No base-level quality is on record; no much larger clone is a single base apart.

The germline V gene encodes CDR1 SGHAT and CDR2 FQNNGV. CDR3 length: 14 amino acids, cysteine to phenylalanine. Here the CDR3 DNA is all that survives: 42 bases in frame from base 1. The V end gives up 4 bases and the J end 2 bases, leaving 5 bases in the junction not matched to a gene. Donors were healthy HIV-negative adults with no recently reported acute infections or vaccinations. Every donor was a Caucasian adult residing in Nashville, Tennessee, USA. CD4+ T cells were enriched by magnetic negative selection; naive cells were then positively selected on CD45RA, and the negative fraction formed the memory subset. Blood was collected by leukapheresis, and PBMCs were isolated by Ficoll-Histopaque density gradient centrifugation and then cryopreserved in liquid nitrogen vapor phase. Analytical flow cytometry was used to check the purity and quantity of every magnetically sorted T cell population. Genomic DNA was isolated from every sorted fraction and measured by UV absorbance on a Nanodrop 2000c.

Using the deep immunoSEQ assay, multiplex PCR amplified TCR CDR3 regions from genomic DNA. Extracted genomic DNA from each cell subset was distributed evenly across all wells of several immunoSEQ 96-well plates, and each plate was treated as a replicate. Each replicate PCR for sorted subsets received roughly 0.2 ug genomic DNA, equal to about 30,000 T cell genomes. Purified libraries were quantified with a Qubit 3.0 fluorometer, sized on a Bioanalyzer 2100, and re-quantified with the KAPA Library Quantification kit. A separate single-read 150-cycle Illumina NextSeq 550 flow cell was used to sequence each immunoSEQ 96-well plate. Regarding the original processing steps: Because only junctional sequences without quality scores were contained in the immunoSEQ output, filtering matching that applied to full-length reads could not be performed. To assign V/J genes and CDR3, sequences were annotated using PyIR, a Python wrapper for IgBLAST v1.9, with IMGT germline references. Any read was removed if the V/J assignment was weak (E-value above 1e-6), the CDR3 was missing, or the read contained stop codons, out-of-frame junctions, or ambiguous translated residues. V3J clonotypes were defined by identical inferred V gene, J gene, and CDR3 amino acid sequence. To compute the percentage overlap between repertoires, the number of shared unique clonotypes was divided by the size of the smaller repertoire. Richness of each repertoire was evaluated using RTK rarefaction, the Chao1 estimator, and Recon v2.1 estimates of unobserved clonotypes. Generation probabilities for all TCRbeta clonotypes obtained by the gDNA method from a handful of donors were computed using OLGA. The source is immuneACCESS, and TCRdb retained only in-frame sequences with V and J called. Part of the clones is not carried over; for the studies checked, unresolved V genes explain less than half of this, and the remainder is unexplained. For V, J and clone size, that table is used; D and trimming come from the DNA. For this sample the table gives some 360,000 clones, of which around 79% were detected only once. The top ten clonotypes cover less than 11% of the sample.

Rearrangement joined TRBV11-2 to TRBJ2-7; 7 bases in between match TRBD2. The sequence derives from a man between 25 and 39 years old in good health. The source material was memory CD4+ T cells sorted from blood. Explained via the paper, the cell subset or site label denotes: CD45RA-negative fraction. The nucleotides are TGTGCCAGCAGCTCCGCGGGGGTAACCTACGAGCAGTACTTC. Protein translation: CASSSAGVTYEQYF.